What follows is one T cell receptor (beta chain) and its context. Its antigen is still unknown. These data are taken from a study of post-analysis software for immune sequencing data. V lost 7 bases and J lost 3; bases outside the gene matches: 7. The CDR3 is made up of 15 amino acids. Germline-derived CDR1 and CDR2 are MDHEN and SYDVKM. Study observations and caveats: The five TRBV segments detected at higher frequency in patients than in controls included TRBV5-6, TRBV5-1 and TRBV20-1.

Libraries were made from TCR beta cDNA, and they carried unique molecular identifiers. Each CDR3 protein is one row after TCRdb ran MiXCR on the PCR reads. In the table there are hundreds of thousands of distinct CDR3 sequences, roughly 30% of which are singletons. Sequenced: blood. This receptor was identified in a girl aged 5 to 17 with multiple sclerosis. The chain recombines TRBV28 with TRBJ2-1; 9 bases line up with TRBD1. This CDR3 reads CASMTGGEVYNEQFF. The DNA of the CDR3 is TGTGCCAGCATGACAGGGGGAGAGGTCTACAATGAGCAGTTCTTC. Based on the CDR3 plus reference TRBV28 and TRBJ2-1, the full variable domain is DVKVTQSSRYLVKRTGEKVFLECVQDMDHENMFWYRQDPGLGLRLIYFSYDVKMKEKGDIPEGYSVSREKKERFSLILESASTNQTSMYLCASMTGGEVYNEQFFGPGTRLTVL.